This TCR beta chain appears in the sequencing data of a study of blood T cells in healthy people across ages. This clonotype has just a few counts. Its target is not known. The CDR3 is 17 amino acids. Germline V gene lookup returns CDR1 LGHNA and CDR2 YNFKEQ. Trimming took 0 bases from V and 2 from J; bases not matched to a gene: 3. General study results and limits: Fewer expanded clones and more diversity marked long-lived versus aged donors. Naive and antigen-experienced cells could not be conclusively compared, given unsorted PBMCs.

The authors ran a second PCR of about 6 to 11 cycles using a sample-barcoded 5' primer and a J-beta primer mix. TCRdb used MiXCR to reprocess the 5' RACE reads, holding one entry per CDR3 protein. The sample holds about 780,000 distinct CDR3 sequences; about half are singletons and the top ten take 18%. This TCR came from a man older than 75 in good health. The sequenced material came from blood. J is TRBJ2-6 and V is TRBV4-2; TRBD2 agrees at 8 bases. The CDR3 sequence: CASSQDRGGAGANVLTF. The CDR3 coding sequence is TGTGCCAGCAGCCAAGATCGGGGGGGGGCTGGGGCCAACGTCCTGACTTTC.